The next 8 T cell receptor beta chains were all read from a single sample in a study of radiotherapy plus CTLA-4 blockade in lung cancer. The data were produced by immunoSEQ multiplex PCR, yet TCRdb's version contains in-frame clones alone and is incomplete. The data hold about 43,000 clones, with about two thirds observed a single time. Sequencing used peripheral blood, obtained from a patient treated with radiotherapy plus ipilimumab. The receptors were sampled from a human donor with non-small cell lung cancer who had a partial response to radiotherapy plus ipilimumab.

The gene calls are TRBV19 and TRBJ2-3, with 8 bases that match TRBD2. The length of the CDR3 is 14 residues. Germline assignment: CDR1 LNHDA and CDR2 SQIVND (reference sequence). The trim removed 5 bases at V and 3 bases at J, leaving 4 bases unmatched. This CDR3 is CASSGGGMTDTQYF. The DNA of the CDR3 is TGTGCCAGTAGTGGCGGGGGGATGACAGATACGCAGTATTTT. Supplemented by reference TRBV19 and TRBJ2-3, the full variable domain reads DGGITQSPKYLFRKEGQNVTLSCEQNLNHDAMYWYRQDPGQGLRLIYYSQIVNDFQKGDIAEGYSVSREKKESFPLTVTSAQKNPTAFYLCASSGGGMTDTQYFGPGTRLTVL.

The rearrangement uses TRBV6-1 and TRBJ1-1; D is uncertain. V lost 6 bases and J 3 bases, leaving 14 bases between the germline ends. Germline CDR1 is MNHNS and CDR2 is SASEGT. The CDR3 runs to 14 residues. CDR3 sequence: CASRPYVADTEAFF. The CDR3 DNA is TGTGCCAGCAGGCCCTACGTAGCAGACACTGAAGCTTTCTTT.

The chain employs TRBV30 and TRBJ2-5; tentatively, D is TRBD1 (5 bases). CDR1 GTSNPN and CDR2 SVGIG come from the germline V gene (reference sequence). V gave up 4 bases and J gave up 0 bases, with 9 bases separating them. This CDR3 has 13 residues. The CDR3 sequence: CAWNLDNQETQYF. The DNA of the CDR3 is TGTGCCTGGAACCTGGACAACCAAGAGACCCAGTACTTC.

This clone was seen repeatedly, ten times or more. This sequence joins TRBV2 and TRBJ2-7; D uncertain. This CDR3 spans 13 amino acids. The germline V and J ends were trimmed by 7 bases and 0 bases, with 10 bases remaining between them. CDR1 is SNHLY and CDR2 is FYNNEI in the germline V gene. Here the CDR3 reads CASTVPDSYEQYF. The CDR3 DNA is TGTGCCAGCACAGTCCCCGACTCCTACGAGCAGTACTTC.

In this sample, this clone turned up once. The genes are TRBV6-5 and TRBJ1-1; 8 nucleotides agree with TRBD1. This CDR3 has 16 residues. Germline values: CDR1 MNHEY, CDR2 SVGAGI. The V gene end was trimmed by 3 bases and the J gene end by 8 bases; junction bases not matched to a gene: 14. CDR3 in amino acids: CASSYDATGVPLEAFF. DNA for the CDR3: TGTGCCAGCAGTTATGACGCGACAGGGGTTCCCCTCGAAGCTTTCTTT.

This clone was seen once. The chain uses TRBV27 and TRBJ2-1; the match to TRBD2 covers 9 bases. This CDR3 has 14 amino acids. J lost 8 bases, V lost 3 bases, and 5 bases had no gene match. The germline V gene has CDR1 MNHEY and CDR2 SMNVEV (reference sequence). The CDR3 spells CASSFSGGGYEQFF. In DNA form, the CDR3 reads TGTGCCAGCAGTTTTAGCGGGGGCGGGTATGAGCAGTTCTTC.

This clone was counted between two and nine times. This chain links TRBV9 with TRBJ1-1, with 8 nucleotides matching TRBD1. With 0 bases clipped from V and 0 bases from J, the junction kept 4 bases outside the gene matches. The length of the CDR3 is 16 residues. The germline V gene has CDR1 SGDLS and CDR2 YYNGEE. Here the CDR3 DNA reads TGTGCCAGCAGCGTAGGGACAGGGCGTCTGAACACTGAAGCTTTCTTT. The encoded protein is CASSVGTGRLNTEAFF.

Sample share makes this clone medium-sized. The CDR3 spells CASSRDLAGGPHEQFF. The CDR3 region has the DNA TGCGCCAGCAGCCGCGATCTAGCGGGAGGGCCTCATGAGCAGTTCTTC. V gene TRBV4-1 combines with J gene TRBJ2-1, with 12 bases fitting TRBD2. Germline V gene sequence: CDR1 MGHRA, CDR2 YSYEKL. The trim removed 4 bases at V and 8 bases at J, leaving 9 bases unmatched. This CDR3 spans 16 amino acids.